The clone carrying this TCR beta chain was recorded once. The sample belongs to a study of T cell changes during pregnancy in multiple sclerosis. Germline lookup yields CDR1 SGHTA and CDR2 FQGNSA. This CDR3 is built from 15 residues. Trimming pared 1 base from V and 1 base from J, leaving 10 bases between. Clones were sequenced by immunoSEQ multiplex PCR, and TCRdb holds only the in-frame ones, with some missing. The table includes 40,000 to 50,000 clones, 90% to 95% detected once. The input for sequencing was CD8+ T cells from peripheral blood mononuclear cells, taken after pregnancy. The receptor comes from a female donor with multiple sclerosis, enrolled in a pregnancy study. This chain connects TRBV7-2 to TRBJ1-2; tentative D call: TRBD1 (5 bases). CDR3 nucleotides: TGTGCCAGCAGCTTAGAGAGGACATATAACTATGGCTACACCTTC. It encodes CASSLERTYNYGYTF.